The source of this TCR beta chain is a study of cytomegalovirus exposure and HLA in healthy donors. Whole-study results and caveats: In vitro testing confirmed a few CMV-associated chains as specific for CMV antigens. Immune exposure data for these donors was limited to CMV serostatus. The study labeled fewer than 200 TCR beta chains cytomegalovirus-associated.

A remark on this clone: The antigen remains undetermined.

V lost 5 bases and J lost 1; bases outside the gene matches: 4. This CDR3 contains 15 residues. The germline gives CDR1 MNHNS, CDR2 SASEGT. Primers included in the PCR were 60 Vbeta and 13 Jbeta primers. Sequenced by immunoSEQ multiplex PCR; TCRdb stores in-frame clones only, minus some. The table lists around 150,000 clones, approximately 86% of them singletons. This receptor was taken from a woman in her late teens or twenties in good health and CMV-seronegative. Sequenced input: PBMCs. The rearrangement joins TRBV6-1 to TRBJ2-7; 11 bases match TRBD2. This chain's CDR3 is CASSIAGGPSYEQYF. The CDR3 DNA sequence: TGTGCCAGCAGTATAGCGGGGGGGCCATCCTACGAGCAGTACTTC.